Reported below is one T cell receptor (beta chain). What it binds is unknown. Researchers ran the assay at a deep level. The protocol was immunoSEQ multiplex PCR, while the TCRdb copy is restricted to in-frame clones and leaves out a portion. The table has about 2.3 million clones, less than 95% seen once; the top ten hold around 0.35%. The sample originates from a study of shared clonotypes between healthy human individuals. Study-level information: Three plates were used per donor for CD4 naive, three for CD4 memory, two for CD8 naive and one for CD8 memory. Findings and caveats of the study: Few donors restricted represented genetic and exposure-history diversity. Several donors shared 4.5% to 6.5% of their naive CD4 clonotypes.

Sequencing was performed on naive CD4+ T cells from PBMCs. Subset indicated: CD45RA+ positively selected. The sequence was collected from a man in his late teens or twenties in good health. Some clones in this sample may be carry-over from other donors' samples.

The CDR3 spells CSSEEPGQSAEAFF. The CDR3 DNA reads TGCAGCTCTGAGGAGCCGGGACAATCCGCTGAAGCTTTCTTT. The chain carries TRBV29-1 and TRBJ1-1, with D possibly matching TRBD1 (6 bases). There are 14 residues in the CDR3. Germline values: CDR1 SQVTM, CDR2 ANQGSEA. V was pared by 8 bases and J by 6 bases, with 22 bases between. Supplemented by reference TRBV29-1 and TRBJ1-1, the full variable domain reads SAVISQKPSRDICQRGTSLTIQCQVDSQVTMMFWYRQQPGQSLTLIATANQGSEATYESGFVIDKFPISRPNLTFSTLTVSNMSPEDSSIYLCSSEEPGQSAEAFFGQGTRLTVV.